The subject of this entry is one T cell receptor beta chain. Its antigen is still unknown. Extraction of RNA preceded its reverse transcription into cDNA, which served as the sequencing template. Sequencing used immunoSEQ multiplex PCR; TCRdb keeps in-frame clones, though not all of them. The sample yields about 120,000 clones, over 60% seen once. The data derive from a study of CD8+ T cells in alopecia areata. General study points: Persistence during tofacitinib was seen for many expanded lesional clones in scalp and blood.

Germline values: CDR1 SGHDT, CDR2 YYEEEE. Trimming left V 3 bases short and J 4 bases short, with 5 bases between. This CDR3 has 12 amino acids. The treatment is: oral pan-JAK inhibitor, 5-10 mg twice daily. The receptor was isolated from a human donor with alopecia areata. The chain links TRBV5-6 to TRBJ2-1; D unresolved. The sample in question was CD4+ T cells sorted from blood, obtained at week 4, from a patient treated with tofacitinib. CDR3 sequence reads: CASSSQYNEQFF. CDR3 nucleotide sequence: TGTGCCAGCAGCTCTCAATACAATGAGCAGTTCTTC.